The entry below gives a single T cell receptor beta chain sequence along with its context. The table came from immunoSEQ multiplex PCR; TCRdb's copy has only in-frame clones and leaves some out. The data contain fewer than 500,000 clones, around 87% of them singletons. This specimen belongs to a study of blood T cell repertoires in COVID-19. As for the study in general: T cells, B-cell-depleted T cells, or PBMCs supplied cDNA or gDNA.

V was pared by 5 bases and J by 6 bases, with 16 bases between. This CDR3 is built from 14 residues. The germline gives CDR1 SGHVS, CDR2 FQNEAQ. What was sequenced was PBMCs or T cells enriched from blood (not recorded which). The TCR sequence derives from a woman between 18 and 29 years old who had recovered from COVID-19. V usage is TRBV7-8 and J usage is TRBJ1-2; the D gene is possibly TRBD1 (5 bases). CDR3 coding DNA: TGTGCCAGCAGCCCCTCGCGGCAGGGCCATGGCTACACCTTC. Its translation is CASSPSRQGHGYTF.